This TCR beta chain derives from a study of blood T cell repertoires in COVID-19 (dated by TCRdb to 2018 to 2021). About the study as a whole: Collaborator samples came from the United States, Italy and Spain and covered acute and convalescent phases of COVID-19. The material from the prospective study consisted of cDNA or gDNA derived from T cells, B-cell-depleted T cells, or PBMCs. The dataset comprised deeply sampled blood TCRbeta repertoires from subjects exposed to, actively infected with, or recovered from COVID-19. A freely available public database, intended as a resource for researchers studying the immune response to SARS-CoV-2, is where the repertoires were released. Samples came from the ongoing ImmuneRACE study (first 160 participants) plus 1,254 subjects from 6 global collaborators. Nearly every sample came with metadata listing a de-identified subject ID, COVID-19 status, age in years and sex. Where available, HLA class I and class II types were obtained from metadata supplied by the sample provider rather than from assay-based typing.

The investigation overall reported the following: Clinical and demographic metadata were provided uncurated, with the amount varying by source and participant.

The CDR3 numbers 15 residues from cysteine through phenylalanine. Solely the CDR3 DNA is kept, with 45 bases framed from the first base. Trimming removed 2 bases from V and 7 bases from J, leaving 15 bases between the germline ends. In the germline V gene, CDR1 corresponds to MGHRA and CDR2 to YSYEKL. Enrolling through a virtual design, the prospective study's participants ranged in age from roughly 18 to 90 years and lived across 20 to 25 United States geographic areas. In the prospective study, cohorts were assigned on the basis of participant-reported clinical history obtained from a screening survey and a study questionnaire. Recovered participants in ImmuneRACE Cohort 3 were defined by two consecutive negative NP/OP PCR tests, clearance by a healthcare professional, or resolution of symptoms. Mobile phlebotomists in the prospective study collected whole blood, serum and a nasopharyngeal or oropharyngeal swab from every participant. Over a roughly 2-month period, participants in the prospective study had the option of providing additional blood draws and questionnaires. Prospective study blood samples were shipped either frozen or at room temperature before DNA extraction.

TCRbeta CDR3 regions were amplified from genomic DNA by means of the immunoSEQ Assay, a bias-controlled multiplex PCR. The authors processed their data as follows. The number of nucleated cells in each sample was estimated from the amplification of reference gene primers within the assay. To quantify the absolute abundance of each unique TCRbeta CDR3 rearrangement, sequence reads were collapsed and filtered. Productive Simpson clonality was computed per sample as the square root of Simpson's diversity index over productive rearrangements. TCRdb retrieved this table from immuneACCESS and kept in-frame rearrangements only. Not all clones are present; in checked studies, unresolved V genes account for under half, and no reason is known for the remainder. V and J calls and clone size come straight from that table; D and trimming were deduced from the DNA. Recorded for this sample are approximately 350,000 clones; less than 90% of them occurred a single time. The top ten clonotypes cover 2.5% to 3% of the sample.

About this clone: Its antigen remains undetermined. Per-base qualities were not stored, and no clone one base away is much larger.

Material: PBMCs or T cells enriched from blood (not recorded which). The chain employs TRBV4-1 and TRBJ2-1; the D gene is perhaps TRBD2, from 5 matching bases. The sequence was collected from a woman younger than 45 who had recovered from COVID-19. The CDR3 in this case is CASSQHGLRENEQFF. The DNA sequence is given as TGCGCCAGCAGCCAACACGGACTGAGGGAAAATGAGCAGTTCTTC.